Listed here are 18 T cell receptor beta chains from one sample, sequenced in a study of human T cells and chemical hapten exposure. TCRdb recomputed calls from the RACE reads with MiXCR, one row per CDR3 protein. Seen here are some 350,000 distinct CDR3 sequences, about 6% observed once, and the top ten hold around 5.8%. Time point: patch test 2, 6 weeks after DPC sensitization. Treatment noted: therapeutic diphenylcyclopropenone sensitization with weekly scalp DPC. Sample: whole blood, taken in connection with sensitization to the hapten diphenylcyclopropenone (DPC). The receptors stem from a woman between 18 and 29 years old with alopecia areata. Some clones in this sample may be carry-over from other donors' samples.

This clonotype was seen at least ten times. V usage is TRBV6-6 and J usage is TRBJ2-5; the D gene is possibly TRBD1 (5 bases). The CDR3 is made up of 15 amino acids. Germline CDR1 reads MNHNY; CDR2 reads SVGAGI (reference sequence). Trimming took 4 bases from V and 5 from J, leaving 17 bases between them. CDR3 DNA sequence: TGTGCCAGCAGTTGGTTACAGCGCCCAGGGGAGACCCAGTACTTC. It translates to CASSWLQRPGETQYF.

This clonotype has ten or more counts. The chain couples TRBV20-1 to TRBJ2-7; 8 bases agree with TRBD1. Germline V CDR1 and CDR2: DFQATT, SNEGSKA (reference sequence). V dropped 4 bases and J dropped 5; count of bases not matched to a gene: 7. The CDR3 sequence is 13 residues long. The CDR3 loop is CSAKVQGAHEQYF. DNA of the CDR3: TGCAGTGCTAAGGTCCAGGGGGCCCACGAGCAGTACTTC.

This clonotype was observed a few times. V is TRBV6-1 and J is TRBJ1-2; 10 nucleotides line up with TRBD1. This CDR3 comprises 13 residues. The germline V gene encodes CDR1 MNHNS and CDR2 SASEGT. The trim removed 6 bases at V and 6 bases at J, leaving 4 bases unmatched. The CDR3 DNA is TGTGCCAGCAGAGGGACAGGGGATAATGGCTACACCTTC. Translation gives CASRGTGDNGYTF.

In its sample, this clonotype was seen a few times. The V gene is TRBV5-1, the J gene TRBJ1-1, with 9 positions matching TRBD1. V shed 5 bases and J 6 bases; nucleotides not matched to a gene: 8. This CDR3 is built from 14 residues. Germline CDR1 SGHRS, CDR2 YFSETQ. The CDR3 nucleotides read TGCGCCAGCAGAGGACAGGGGATTTTTGCTGAAGCTTTCTTT. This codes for CASRGQGIFAEAFF.

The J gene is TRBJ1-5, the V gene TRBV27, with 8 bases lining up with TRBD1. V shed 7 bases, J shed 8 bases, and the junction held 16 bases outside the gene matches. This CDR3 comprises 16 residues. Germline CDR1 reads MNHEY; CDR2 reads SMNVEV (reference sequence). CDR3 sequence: CASTTPTWTGSKPQHF. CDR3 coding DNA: TGTGCCAGCACCACTCCAACTTGGACAGGGAGCAAGCCCCAGCATTTT.

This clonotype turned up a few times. The chain's CDR3 is CSARKTGKSSYNEQFF. The CDR3 bases are TGCAGTGCTAGAAAAACAGGGAAAAGCTCCTACAATGAGCAGTTCTTC. The chain uses TRBV20-1 and TRBJ2-1, with D perhaps TRBD1 (6 bases). Deletions cut 2 bases from V and 0 bases from J, with 14 bases between. The CDR3 extends over 16 amino acids. The V gene's germline CDR1 is DFQATT and CDR2 SNEGSKA (reference sequence).

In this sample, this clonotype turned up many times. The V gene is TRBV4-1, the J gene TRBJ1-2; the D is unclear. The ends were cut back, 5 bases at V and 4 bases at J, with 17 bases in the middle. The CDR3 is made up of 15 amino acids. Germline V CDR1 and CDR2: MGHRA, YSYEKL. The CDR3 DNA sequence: TGCGCCAGCAGCTACGACGGGTCGAGGAGCTATGGCTACACCTTC. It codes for CASSYDGSRSYGYTF.

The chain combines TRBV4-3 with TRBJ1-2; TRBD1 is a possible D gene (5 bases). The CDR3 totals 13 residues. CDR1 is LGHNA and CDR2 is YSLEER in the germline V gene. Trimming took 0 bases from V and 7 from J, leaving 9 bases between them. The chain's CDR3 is CASSQDRGGGYTF. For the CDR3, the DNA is TGCGCCAGCAGCCAAGATCGCGGGGGTGGCTACACCTTC.

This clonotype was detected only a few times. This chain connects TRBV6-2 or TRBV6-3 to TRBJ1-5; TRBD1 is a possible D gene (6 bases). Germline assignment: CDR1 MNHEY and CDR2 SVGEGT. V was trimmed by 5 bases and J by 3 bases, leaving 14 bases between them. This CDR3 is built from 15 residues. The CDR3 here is CASSGVRDNNQPQHF. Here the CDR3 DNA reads TGTGCCAGCAGTGGGGTCCGGGACAACAATCAGCCCCAGCATTTT.

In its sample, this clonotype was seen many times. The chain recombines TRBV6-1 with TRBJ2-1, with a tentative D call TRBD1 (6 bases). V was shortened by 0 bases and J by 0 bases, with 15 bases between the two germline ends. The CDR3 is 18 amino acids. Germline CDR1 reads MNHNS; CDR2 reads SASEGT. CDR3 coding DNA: TGTGCCAGCAGTGAAGCGCTTCGGGTAGGGGGCTCCTACAATGAGCAGTTCTTC. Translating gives CASSEALRVGGSYNEQFF.

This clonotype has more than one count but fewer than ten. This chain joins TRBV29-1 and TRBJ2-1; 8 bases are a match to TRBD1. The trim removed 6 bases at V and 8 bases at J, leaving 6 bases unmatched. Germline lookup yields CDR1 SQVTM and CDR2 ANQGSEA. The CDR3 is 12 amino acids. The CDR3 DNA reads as TGCAGCGTGACCGACAGGGGTTATGAGCAGTTCTTC. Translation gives CSVTDRGYEQFF.

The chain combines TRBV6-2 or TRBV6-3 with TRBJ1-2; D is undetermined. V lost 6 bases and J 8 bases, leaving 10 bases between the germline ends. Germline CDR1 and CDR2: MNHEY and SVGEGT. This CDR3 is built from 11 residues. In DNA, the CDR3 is TGTGCCAGCAGCCGAGAAGACGGCTACACCTTC. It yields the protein CASSREDGYTF.

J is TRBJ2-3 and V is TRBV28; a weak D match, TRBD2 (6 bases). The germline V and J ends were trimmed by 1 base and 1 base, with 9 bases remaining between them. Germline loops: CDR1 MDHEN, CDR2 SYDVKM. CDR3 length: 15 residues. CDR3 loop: CASSLLGGGTDTQYF. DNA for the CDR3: TGTGCCAGCAGTTTATTAGGCGGGGGCACAGATACGCAGTATTTT.

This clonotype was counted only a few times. In DNA form, the CDR3 reads TGTGCCAGCAGGGATCCGGGACAGGGTGGAACAGGCTATGGCTACACCTTC. Translation: CASRDPGQGGTGYGYTF. The chain has TRBV6-6 and TRBJ1-2; TRBD1 aligns across 9 bases. CDR3 size: 17 residues. CDR1 and CDR2 (germline): MNHNY, SVGAGI (reference sequence). Trimming removed 6 bases from V and 4 bases from J; junction bases left unmatched: 15.

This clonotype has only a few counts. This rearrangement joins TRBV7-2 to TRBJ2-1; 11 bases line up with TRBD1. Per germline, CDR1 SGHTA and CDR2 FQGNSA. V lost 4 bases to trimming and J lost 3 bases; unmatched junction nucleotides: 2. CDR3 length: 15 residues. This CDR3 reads CASSWDRGNYNEQFF. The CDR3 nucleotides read TGTGCCAGCAGCTGGGACAGGGGGAACTACAATGAGCAGTTCTTC.

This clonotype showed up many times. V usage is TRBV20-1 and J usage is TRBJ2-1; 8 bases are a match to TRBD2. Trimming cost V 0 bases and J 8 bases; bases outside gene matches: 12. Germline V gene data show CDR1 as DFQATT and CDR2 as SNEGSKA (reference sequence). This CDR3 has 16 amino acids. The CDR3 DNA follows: TGCAGTGCTAGAGATTTAGGCGGGGGGCTCAGGGATGAGCAGTTCTTC. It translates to CSARDLGGGLRDEQFF.

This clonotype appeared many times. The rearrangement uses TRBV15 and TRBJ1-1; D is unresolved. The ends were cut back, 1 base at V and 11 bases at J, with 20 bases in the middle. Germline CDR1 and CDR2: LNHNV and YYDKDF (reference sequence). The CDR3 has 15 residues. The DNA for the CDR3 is TGTGCCACCAGCAGAGTAGGGCCCCCTGCCGCGGGGGCTTTCTTT. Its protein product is CATSRVGPPAAGAFF.

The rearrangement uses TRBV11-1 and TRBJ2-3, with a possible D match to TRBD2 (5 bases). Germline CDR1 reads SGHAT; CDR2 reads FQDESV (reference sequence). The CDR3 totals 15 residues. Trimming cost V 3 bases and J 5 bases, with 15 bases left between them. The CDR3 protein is CASSLNRGRGDTQYF. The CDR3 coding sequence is TGTGCCAGCAGCTTGAACCGCGGCCGGGGAGATACGCAGTATTTT.